This TCR beta chain was sequenced during a study of siplizumab effects on memory and regulatory T cells. The table came from immunoSEQ multiplex PCR; TCRdb's copy has only in-frame clones and leaves some out. The table lists 20,000 or so clones, approximately 44% of them singletons. The mixed lymphocyte reaction cells underwent coculture at 37°C for 6 days. Study-wide findings and caveats: Major contributors to the alloresponse seemed to be naive T cells, which also appeared more diverse than memory cells. The majority of clones, roughly 75-97% of proliferating CD4+ or CD8+ clones, lacked an assignable naive or memory phenotype. Mappable alloreactive CD4+ clones averaged about 74% Treg-derived with siplizumab versus roughly 30% in controls.

With regard to this clone: What it binds is unknown.

The CDR3 loop spans 15 amino acids. The V end was cut by 1 base, the J end by 9 bases, with 19 bases between. The germline CDR1 and CDR2 sequences are SGHTA and FQGNSA. The sample comprised CFSE-low (dividing) CD4+ T cells sorted from an allogeneic mixed lymphocyte reaction. The clonotype comes from a human donor in good health; the cells came from an allogeneic mixed lymphocyte reaction. Some clones in this sample may be carry-over from other donors' samples. The chain links TRBV7-2 to TRBJ2-7, with D maybe TRBD1 (5 bases). CDR3: CASSLGGRVRQGQYF. For the CDR3, the DNA is TGTGCCAGCAGCTTAGGTGGCAGGGTGAGACAAGGGCAGTACTTC.